The entry that follows covers one T cell receptor (beta chain) sequence. This entry belongs to a study of blood T cell repertoires in COVID-19. Cohort 3 donors counted as recovered after two negative PCRs, clearance, or resolved symptoms. Repertoires were generated with immunoSEQ multiplex PCR, while TCRdb's copy carries only in-frame clones and drops some. This sample has about 270,000 clones, with roughly nine tenths found just once. V was pared by 6 bases and J by 1 base, with 3 bases of the junction left unmatched. Germline V CDR1 and CDR2: MNHEY, SVGAGI. The CDR3 runs 14 residues. This sequence joins TRBV6-5 and TRBJ2-7; 10 positions agree with TRBD2. This sequence was found in a woman in her forties or fifties who had recovered from COVID-19. Material for sequencing was PBMCs or T cells enriched from blood (not recorded which). The chain's CDR3 is CASRSGRGSYEQYF. CDR3 nucleotide sequence: TGTGCCAGCAGGAGCGGGAGGGGGTCCTACGAGCAGTACTTC.